What follows describes a single T cell receptor beta chain. The antigen is not known. Donors were Caucasian adults residing in Nashville, Tennessee, USA. Sequencing was at deep level. Data came from immunoSEQ multiplex PCR; TCRdb stores just in-frame clones and leaves some out. Of approximately 1,000,000 clones listed, around 77% were seen once; the top ten hold 0.89%. This specimen comes from a study of shared clonotypes between healthy human individuals. The germline CDR1 and CDR2 sequences are LNHDA and SQIVND (reference sequence). The CDR3 is made up of 16 amino acids. The J segment lost 3 bases and the V segment lost 5 bases, leaving 9 bases of the junction unmatched. Broader study findings: Among the subsets, naive ones generally showed larger estimated richness than memory ones.

The origin of this receptor is a man younger than 30 in good health. Some clones in this sample may be carry-over from other donors' samples. The chain links TRBV19 to TRBJ1-5; 8 bases agree with TRBD1. Sequencing used memory CD4+ T cells from PBMCs. Specified subset: CD45RA-negative fraction. The chain's CDR3 is CASSDRGLSSNQPQHF. The CDR3 nucleotides read TGTGCCAGTAGTGACAGGGGCCTATCCTCCAATCAGCCCCAGCATTTT.